The rows below give T cell receptor beta chains drawn from one sample of a study of T cell responses to AZD1222 COVID-19 vaccine. The assay was immunoSEQ multiplex PCR, and TCRdb's table has in-frame clones only and misses some. This sample has about 120,000 clones, with 70% to 90% found just once. The source was peripheral blood, collected on day 0 of AZD1222 vaccination. Receptors originate from an adult in good health. CDR3s include the opening cysteine and the closing phenylalanine or tryptophan. D genes are given only for firm matches. Not every row has a clone size; where given, it reads once, few, many or a size class.

size	V	D	J	CDR3	DNA
-	TRBV6-5	TRBD2	TRBJ2-1	CASKKLAGGINEQFF	TGTGCCAGCAAGAAACTAGCGGGAGGAATAAATGAGCAGTTCTTC
-	TRBV2	TRBD1	TRBJ2-1	CASEARPGGNEQFF	TGTGCCAGCGAAGCTAGACCAGGGGGCAATGAGCAGTTCTTC
-	TRBV28	-	TRBJ1-5	CASSFIGGGGNQPQHF	TGTGCCAGCAGTTTCATCGGGGGCGGGGGTAATCAGCCCCAGCATTTT
-	TRBV2	TRBD1	TRBJ2-3	CASRAGTGLGSTDTQYF	TGTGCCAGCAGGGCCGGGACAGGGCTGGGTAGCACAGATACGCAGTATTTT
-	TRBV5-4	-	TRBJ1-1	CASSFYSGGVTEAFF	TGTGCCAGCAGCTTTTATTCGGGGGGCGTCACTGAAGCTTTCTTT
-	TRBV2	TRBD1	TRBJ2-2	CASSPRTGVKTGELFF	TGTGCCAGCAGTCCCCGGACAGGGGTAAAAACCGGGGAGCTGTTTTTT
-	TRBV6-5	TRBD1	TRBJ2-3	CASRSGGLADTQYF	TGTGCCAGCAGATCAGGGGGCCTGGCAGATACGCAGTATTTT
-	TRBV5-1	TRBD2	TRBJ2-1	CASSSTGGTYNEQFF	TGCGCCAGCAGCTCAACGGGGGGAACCTACAATGAGCAGTTCTTC
-	TRBV9	TRBD2	TRBJ2-1	CASSEGLADAYNEQFF	TGTGCCAGCAGCGAGGGACTAGCGGACGCCTACAATGAGCAGTTCTTC
-	TRBV28	-	TRBJ1-3	CASSLRGRTGNTIYF	TGTGCCAGCAGTTTAAGGGGGAGGACTGGAAACACCATATATTTT
-	TRBV7-2	-	TRBJ2-3	CASSLSFRPDTQYF	TGTGCCAGCAGCTTAAGCTTCCGGCCAGATACGCAGTATTTT
-	TRBV25-1	TRBD1	TRBJ1-6	CASSGPRQGVRDSPLHF	TGTGCCAGCAGTGGACCCAGACAGGGGGTGAGGGATTCACCCCTCCACTTT
-	TRBV10-3	TRBD1	TRBJ1-3	CAITRDRGKGNTIYF	TGTGCCATCACCCGGGACAGGGGAAAAGGAAACACCATATATTTT
-	TRBV7-9	TRBD2	TRBJ2-2	CASSPILSGSNTGELFF	TGTGCCAGCAGCCCGATCCTTAGCGGGAGCAACACCGGGGAGCTGTTTTTT
-	TRBV19	TRBD1	TRBJ1-3	CASRTGTGDGNTIYF	TGTGCCAGTAGAACCGGGACAGGGGATGGAAACACCATATATTTT
-	TRBV27	-	TRBJ2-7	CASSLSGEQYF	TGTGCCAGCAGTTTATCAGGGGAGCAGTACTTC
-	TRBV3-1/TRBV3-2	-	TRBJ1-2	CASSPQAKANYGYTF	TGTGCCAGCAGCCCGCAGGCCAAAGCTAACTATGGCTACACCTTC
-	TRBV28	TRBD1	TRBJ1-1	CASSLSTGEGAEAFF	TGTGCCAGCAGTTTATCTACAGGGGAGGGGGCTGAAGCTTTCTTT
once	TRBV28	-	TRBJ2-4	CASCSRGTGDIQYF	TGTGCCAGCTGCTCCCGGGGGACGGGGGACATTCAGTACTTC
-	TRBV21-1	-	TRBJ2-7	CASRLWVEQYF	TGTGCCAGCCGGCTGTGGGTCGAGCAGTACTTC
once	TRBV27	TRBD1	TRBJ1-2	CASRSGTGGYGYTF	TGTGCCAGCAGATCCGGGACAGGAGGTTATGGCTACACCTTC
-	TRBV12-3/TRBV12-4	-	TRBJ1-1	CASSLVQGNEAFF	TGTGCCAGCAGTTTAGTACAGGGTAATGAAGCTTTCTTT
-	TRBV19	TRBD1	TRBJ1-4	CATQDRGREKLFF	TGTGCCACCCAGGACAGGGGGAGGGAAAAACTGTTTTTT
-	TRBV5-1	-	TRBJ2-1	CASSLGRDAVRNEQFF	TGCGCCAGCAGCTTGGGGCGGGACGCCGTTCGCAATGAGCAGTTCTTC
-	TRBV5-1	-	TRBJ2-1	CASSFGDGGRYEQFF	TGCGCCAGCAGCTTTGGGGATGGGGGGAGGTATGAGCAGTTCTTC
once	TRBV12-3/TRBV12-4	-	TRBJ1-5	CASRTGSNQPQHF	TGTGCCAGCAGGACAGGCTCAAATCAGCCCCAGCATTTT
once	TRBV28	TRBD2	TRBJ2-7	CASSLFRTSYEQYF	TGTGCCAGCAGTTTGTTCCGGACTAGCTACGAGCAGTACTTC
-	TRBV6-1	-	TRBJ2-7	CASSEGGQGYEQYF	TGTGCCAGCAGTGAGGGGGGGCAGGGCTACGAGCAGTACTTC
-	TRBV28	TRBD1	TRBJ1-2	CASSLDLTGGGYTF	TGTGCCAGCAGTCTAGATCTGACAGGGGGGGGCTACACCTTC
once	TRBV7-9	-	TRBJ1-5	CASSLAEGLPQHF	TGTGCCAGCAGCTTAGCGGAAGGCCTGCCCCAGCATTTT
-	TRBV28	-	TRBJ1-1	CASSPNRHLNF	TGTGCCAGCAGTCCCAACAGGCACCTCAACTTT
-	TRBV29-1	TRBD1	TRBJ1-2	CSAGVGQALRGYTF	TGCAGCGCCGGGGTGGGACAGGCCCTTCGGGGCTACACCTTC
-	TRBV28	-	TRBJ2-7	CASSLGGLLGEQYF	TGTGCCAGCAGTTTAGGGGGACTCCTTGGTGAGCAGTACTTC
-	TRBV7-2	TRBD2	TRBJ2-7	CASSLKRGTSGSSAYEQYF	TGTGCCAGCAGCTTAAAACGCGGGACTAGCGGGAGTAGCGCCTACGAGCAGTACTTC